What follows are 20 T cell receptor beta chains derived from one specimen sequenced in a study of cytomegalovirus exposure and HLA in healthy donors. The repertoire was sequenced with immunoSEQ multiplex PCR; TCRdb's copy has only in-frame clones and lacks some. The sample lists some 180,000 clones, around 80% occurring once. The sample taken for sequencing was PBMCs. The source of these receptors is a woman aged 25 to 39 in good health and CMV-seronegative.

This chain uses TRBV27 with TRBJ1-2; 11 nucleotides match TRBD1. The CDR3 contains 15 residues. Germline V gives CDR1 MNHEY, CDR2 SMNVEV (reference sequence). The V and J ends lost 4 bases and 4 bases, in that order; junction bases with no gene match: 5. The CDR3 spells CASSSGQGAVYGYTF. Written as DNA, the CDR3 is TGTGCCAGCAGTTCAGGACAGGGGGCGGTCTATGGCTACACCTTC.

J is TRBJ2-1 and V is TRBV27; the match to TRBD1 covers 12 bases. The V segment lost 3 bases and the J segment 6 bases; nucleotides outside the gene matches: 3. CDR1 and CDR2 from the germline V gene are MNHEY and SMNVEV (reference sequence). This CDR3 is built from 15 residues. As DNA, the CDR3 is TGTGCCAGCAGTTTTGGGGACAGGGGGCTCAATGAGCAGTTCTTC. As protein: CASSFGDRGLNEQFF.

The chain has TRBV9 and TRBJ1-1, with TRBD1 matching over 12 bases. With V trimmed by 0 bases and J by 12 bases, 6 bases remained unmatched. CDR1 and CDR2 (germline): SGDLS, YYNGEE. The CDR3 has 14 residues. The DNA for the CDR3 is TGTGCCAGCAGCGTAGAGGGGACAGGGGGCAGAACTTTCTTT. Its translation: CASSVEGTGGRTFF.

This clone was seen more than once but under ten times. This chain connects TRBV15 to TRBJ1-5; 7 positions match TRBD1. The CDR3 totals 14 residues. V trimming: 4 bases; J trimming: 3 bases; junction bases outside the gene matches: 3. The germline V gene has CDR1 LNHNV and CDR2 YYDKDF (reference sequence). In DNA, the CDR3 is TGTGCCACCAGCAACACAGGGGTCAATCAGCCCCAGCATTTT. It translates to CATSNTGVNQPQHF. Looking up the rest from reference TRBV15 and TRBJ1-5 gives the full variable domain: DAMVIQNPRYQVTQFGKPVTLSCSQTLNHNVMYWYQQKSSQAPKLLFHYYDKDFNNEADTPDNFQSRRPNTSFCFLDIRSPGLGDTAMYLCATSNTGVNQPQHFGDGTRLSIL.

This clone showed up just a few times. The chain employs TRBV9 and TRBJ2-3; D unclear. V was pared by 0 bases and J by 0 bases, with 8 bases between. The CDR3 runs to 15 residues. In germline, CDR1 is SGDLS, CDR2 YYNGEE. The CDR3 here is CASSVDYLSTDTQYF. The CDR3 coding sequence is TGTGCCAGCAGCGTAGACTACTTGAGCACAGATACGCAGTATTTT.

The V and J genes are TRBV7-9 and TRBJ1-5, with D uncertain. V was clipped by 3 bases and J by 3 bases, with 9 bases between them. The V gene's germline CDR1 is SEHNR and CDR2 FQNEAQ (reference sequence). The CDR3 sequence is 14 residues long. This CDR3 is CASSFAAYNQPQHF. DNA for the CDR3: TGTGCCAGCAGCTTTGCGGCCTACAATCAGCCCCAGCATTTT.

CDR3 sequence reads: CASSQDERRGDYGYTF. The CDR3, as DNA: TGCGCCAGCAGCCAAGATGAACGGAGGGGCGACTATGGCTACACCTTC. The chain uses TRBV4-1 and TRBJ1-2; a possible D gene is TRBD1 (5 bases). The CDR3 runs to 16 residues. CDR1 and CDR2 from the germline V gene are MGHRA and YSYEKL. Trimming removed 0 bases from V and 3 bases from J, with 14 bases in between.

The V call is TRBV10-1, the J call TRBJ2-7, with TRBD1 matching over 7 bases. The ends lost 3 bases at V and 2 bases at J; junction bases unmatched: 10. The germline V gene has CDR1 WNHNN and CDR2 SYGVQD (reference sequence). The CDR3 runs to 16 residues. Here the CDR3 DNA reads TGCGCCAGCAGTGAATTCCCGGGACAGACCACCTACGAGCAGTACTTC. Its protein is CASSEFPGQTTYEQYF.

The count of this clone is one. V gene TRBV19 combines with J gene TRBJ1-3, with TRBD1 identical over 7 bases. Germline V gives CDR1 LNHDA, CDR2 SQIVND (reference sequence). J lost 8 bases, V lost 5 bases, and 6 bases had no gene match. This CDR3 comprises 13 residues. Here the CDR3 DNA reads TGTGCCAGTAGTTCTCAACAGGGGCACACCATATATTTT. It specifies CASSSQQGHTIYF.

This clone was detected only a few times. The chain carries TRBV6-5 and TRBJ1-2; 7 nucleotides align to TRBD1. The germline gives CDR1 MNHEY, CDR2 SVGAGI. Trimming at V came to 7 bases and at J to 8 bases, leaving 4 bases not matched to a gene. The CDR3 totals 11 residues. The CDR3 region is CASKQTGGYTF. CDR3 nucleotide sequence: TGTGCCAGCAAACAGACAGGGGGCTACACCTTC.

This chain connects TRBV18 to TRBJ2-7; 10 nucleotides align to TRBD2. J gave up 9 bases and V 0 bases, and 8 bases lay outside the gene matches. The CDR3 totals 15 residues. Germline lookup yields CDR1 KGHSH and CDR2 LQKENI. CDR3 region: CASSPPGAGGPPQYF. CDR3 in DNA: TGTGCCAGCTCACCACCTGGAGCGGGAGGGCCACCGCAGTACTTC.

The chain links TRBV5-1 to TRBJ2-5; perhaps TRBD1 as D (5 bases). Between the trimmed V and J ends, which lost 0 bases and 2 bases, there was a span of 14 bases. The CDR3 totals 16 residues. The V gene's germline CDR1 is SGHRS and CDR2 YFSETQ. CDR3 nucleotide sequence: TGCGCCAGCAGCTTGGGTTTGATAGGGGAACAAGAGACCCAGTACTTC. The encoded protein is CASSLGLIGEQETQYF. The entire variable domain, with the rest obtained from reference TRBV5-1 and TRBJ2-5, is as follows: KAGVTQTPRYLIKTRGQQVTLSCSPISGHRSVSWYQQTPGQGLQFLFEYFSETQRNKGNFPGRFSGRQFSNSRSEMNVSTLELGDSALYLCASSLGLIGEQETQYFGPGTRLLVL.

A note on this clone: This sample includes further DNA sequences coding for the same CDR3. The J gene is TRBJ1-1, the V gene TRBV27; D is uncertain. From germline, CDR1 is MNHEY and CDR2 SMNVEV (reference sequence). V was clipped by 6 bases and J by 1 base, with 12 bases between them. The CDR3 spans 14 residues. In nucleotides, the CDR3 is TGTGCCAGCAGGACTAGCACCGGGAACACTGAAGCTTTCTTT. It translates to CASRTSTGNTEAFF.

This clone was detected only a few times. This chain connects TRBV7-9 to TRBJ1-2; D not resolved. The CDR3 spans 15 residues. Germline loops: CDR1 SEHNR, CDR2 FQNEAQ (reference sequence). Trimming cost V 3 bases and J 4 bases, with 15 bases left between them. CDR3 DNA sequence: TGTGCCAGCAGCTTGAATCAACGGGGTGCCTATGGCTACACCTTC. Translated, it gives CASSLNQRGAYGYTF.

The chain's CDR3 is CASSLGSGGYEQYF. The CDR3, as DNA: TGTGCCAGCAGCTTGGGGTCAGGGGGGTACGAGCAGTACTTC. V and J are TRBV5-6 and TRBJ2-7; maybe TRBD1 (7 bases). The CDR3 runs to 14 residues. V lost 0 bases to trimming and J lost 4 bases, with 11 bases between them. Germline loops: CDR1 SGHDT, CDR2 YYEEEE.

This rearrangement joins TRBV7-3 to TRBJ1-6; TRBD1 is a possible D gene (5 bases). Trimming removed 2 bases at V and 10 bases at J, with 15 bases between. This CDR3 spans 15 amino acids. Per germline, CDR1 SGHTA and CDR2 FQGTGA. The DNA of the CDR3 is TGTGCCAGCAGCTTAGCCAGGCGGGGGAGGTCACCCCTCCACTTT. The encoded protein is CASSLARRGRSPLHF.

The chain employs TRBV19 and TRBJ1-2, with D tentatively TRBD1 (6 bases). CDR1 is LNHDA and CDR2 is SQIVND in the germline V gene (reference sequence). This CDR3 contains 14 residues. Trimming removed 7 bases from V and 8 bases from J, with 20 bases in between. This CDR3 is CASTPPFGDKGYTF. CDR3 bases: TGTGCCAGTACCCCCCCCTTCGGGGACAAAGGCTACACCTTC.

Worth noting for this clone: Other DNA variants within this sample encode the same CDR3. The chain carries TRBV5-1 and TRBJ1-2; the match to TRBD1 covers 7 bases. This CDR3 region has 13 residues. V gave up 0 bases and J gave up 5 bases; unmatched junction bases: 1. Germline lookup yields CDR1 SGHRS and CDR2 YFSETQ. The CDR3 protein is CASSLDRGYGYTF. The CDR3 DNA sequence: TGCGCCAGCAGCTTGGACAGGGGATATGGCTACACCTTC.

The rearrangement joins TRBV7-6 to TRBJ1-2, with D unresolved. The CDR3 extends over 14 amino acids. Trimming pared 6 bases from V and 2 bases from J, leaving 13 bases between. The germline V gene has CDR1 SGHVS and CDR2 FNYEAQ. CDR3 protein: CASSFDSGNYGYTF. The CDR3 region has the DNA TGTGCCAGCAGTTTCGACTCGGGGAACTATGGCTACACCTTC.

The V and J genes are TRBV15 and TRBJ2-4; possible D gene TRBD1, 6 bases. CDR1 is LNHNV and CDR2 is YYDKDF in the germline V gene (reference sequence). Trimming cost V 2 bases and J 3 bases, with 14 bases left between them. CDR3 length: 16 residues. The CDR3 protein is CATSRSTGTIKNIQYF. CDR3 in DNA: TGTGCCACCAGCAGATCAACCGGGACAATCAAAAACATTCAGTACTTC.